The entry below gives a single T cell receptor beta chain sequence along with its context. The sample originates from a study of technical replicates of blood from several donors. The length of the CDR3 is 15 residues. Produced via immunoSEQ multiplex PCR; TCRdb's table is partial and in-frame only. The repertoire consists of approximately 59,000 clones, with around 96% occurring once and the leading ten covering about 3%. Material for sequencing was PBMCs. The J gene is TRBJ2-1, the V gene TRBV21-1; the table's D call, TRBD1, has no DNA check behind it. TRBV21-1 is termed a pseudogene. This receptor was taken from a human donor in good health. Some clones in this sample may be carry-over from other donors' samples. CDR3 nucleotides: TGTGCCAGCAGCAGCCCAGGGTTCTCCTACAATGAGCAGTTCTTC. Translating it yields CASSSPGFSYNEQFF.